In this sample, the clone carrying this T cell receptor beta chain turned up many times. Its antigen is unknown. With iRepertoire HTBI primers and Arm-PCR of CDR3 regions, TCR beta libraries were built. TCRdb redid the calling of the multiplex PCR reads with MiXCR, one entry per CDR3 protein. This table has 400,000 to 650,000 distinct CDR3 sequences, 15% to 20% appearing once. The CDR3 has 13 residues. Germline V gives CDR1 SGHTA, CDR2 FQGNSA. Trimming removed 2 bases from V and 10 bases from J, with 14 bases in between. The sample belongs to a study of regulatory T cells in long-lasting Graves disease. Regarding time point: newly diagnosed GD, antithyroid drugs for less than 3 months. From PBMCs, RNA was extracted and then used to make the TCR library. General study results and limits: New patients shared fewer public clonotypes (around 980) than persistent patients did (around 2,900).

These data are also associated with another study on T cells in Graves' hyperthyroidism and ophthalmopathy. This second report adds: Using the HTBI primer set, a first-round RT-PCR was run on the TCR CDR3.

This sequence joins TRBV7-2 and TRBJ1-2; tentative D call: TRBD1 (5 bases). This TCR came from a woman aged 40-65 years with Graves disease. The source was peripheral blood mononuclear cells (PBMCs), collected at new diagnosis, from a patient treated with antithyroid drugs. This CDR3 is CASSLRGGGSYTF. DNA for the CDR3: TGTGCCAGCAGCTTAAGGGGAGGAGGGTCCTACACCTTC.